One and the same sample provided the 2 T cell receptor beta chains below, sequenced in a study of blood T cells in healthy people across ages. The second PCR ran roughly 7 to 12 cycles with a sample-barcoded 5' primer and J-beta primers. TCRdb used MiXCR to reprocess the 5' RACE reads, holding one entry per CDR3 protein. The repertoire has roughly 1.4 million distinct CDR3 sequences, approximately 59% of them found once; the top ten carry about 6.3%. Sample: blood. These TCRs come from a man aged 18 to 35 in good health.

This clonotype was recorded a few times. CDR3 coding DNA: TGTGCCAATGGGGAGACTGCTGGGGCCAACGTCCTGACTTTC. This encodes CANGETAGANVLTF. J is TRBJ2-6 and V is TRBV7-9, with D perhaps TRBD2 (5 bases). The germline V gene has CDR1 SEHNR and CDR2 FQNEAQ (reference sequence). V gave up 10 bases and J gave up 2 bases, with 12 bases separating them. The CDR3 contains 14 residues.

The chain employs TRBV29-1 and TRBJ1-1; D uncertain. Deletions cut 7 bases from V and 5 bases from J, with 11 bases between. Germline assignment: CDR1 SQVTM and CDR2 ANQGSEA. The CDR3 contains 11 residues. CDR3 nucleotides: TGCAGCGGGGGTGGAGGGACTGAAGCTTTCTTT. This codes for CSGGGGTEAFF.